The 8 T cell receptor beta chains below all came from one sample that was sequenced in a study of T cell responses to AZD1222 COVID-19 vaccine. TCRdb keeps only in-frame clones here, not all; method: immunoSEQ multiplex PCR. The sample consists of approximately 140,000 clones, roughly 90% of them appearing once. The sample here was peripheral blood, taken on day 0 of AZD1222 vaccination. The receptors come from an adult in good health.

A single count supports this clone. V gene TRBV7-2 combines with J gene TRBJ2-5; tentative D call: TRBD2 (6 bases). Germline assignment: CDR1 SGHTA and CDR2 FQGNSA. The CDR3 runs to 17 residues. The V end lost 1 base, the J end lost 4 bases, and 19 bases lay between the germline ends. CDR3 bases: TGTGCCAGCAGCTTAGGGGGTCTAGCGAGGGTCCGAGAGACCCAGTACTTC. Translated, it gives CASSLGGLARVRETQYF. Based on the CDR3 plus reference TRBV7-2 and TRBJ2-5, the full variable domain is GAGVSQSPSNKVTEKGKDVELRCDPISGHTALYWYRQSLGQGLEFLIYFQGNSAPDKSGLPSDRFSAERTGGSVSTLTIQRTQQEDSAVYLCASSLGGLARVRETQYFGPGTRLLVL.

The chain combines TRBV9 with TRBJ1-6; unclear D gene. This CDR3 has 17 amino acids. Trimming removed 3 bases at V and 9 bases at J, with 22 bases between. Germline CDR1 is SGDLS and CDR2 is YYNGEE. The CDR3, as DNA: TGTGCCAGCAGCGCTGCCCCGGGCCCCCGACGGGGTTCACCCCTCCACTTT. Residues: CASSAAPGPRRGSPLHF.

This chain links TRBV11-3 with TRBJ2-5, with D tentatively TRBD1 (6 bases). The CDR3 runs to 14 residues. The V gene lost 0 bases and the J gene lost 2 bases, with 7 bases spanning the gap. Germline CDR1 is SGHNT and CDR2 is YENEEA. The CDR3 coding sequence is TGTGCCAGCAGCTTAGAAAGGGGGCAAGAGACCCAGTACTTC. This gives the protein CASSLERGQETQYF. The full variable domain, completed using reference TRBV11-3 and TRBJ2-5, is EAGVVQSPRYKIIEKKQPVAFWCNPISGHNTLYWYLQNLGQGPELLIRYENEEAVDDSQLPKDRFSAERLKGVDSTLKIQPAELGDSAVYLCASSLERGQETQYFGPGTRLLVL.

V usage is TRBV5-1 and J usage is TRBJ2-3; tentatively, D is TRBD1 (6 bases). This CDR3 comprises 16 residues. V lost 0 bases and J lost 0, with 11 bases in between. From germline, CDR1 is SGHRS and CDR2 YFSETQ. As DNA, the CDR3 is TGCGCCAGCAGCTTGGTCGGACAGCGGAGCACAGATACGCAGTATTTT. Protein product: CASSLVGQRSTDTQYF.

The rearrangement links TRBV3-1 (or the pseudogene TRBV3-2) to TRBJ2-7; no clear D. Trimming removed 0 bases at V and 7 bases at J, with 13 bases between. The CDR3 is 14 amino acids. Per the germline V gene, CDR1 is LGHDT and CDR2 is YNNKEL (reference sequence). In DNA form, the CDR3 reads TGTGCCAGCAGCCAAGATCCCCAACCCCTAGAGCAGTACTTC. Its translation is CASSQDPQPLEQYF.

The chain carries TRBV18 and TRBJ2-1; 14 bases are shared with TRBD2. V dropped 6 bases and J dropped 5; count of bases not matched to a gene: 6. The CDR3 contains 16 residues. Germline CDR1 and CDR2: KGHSH and LQKENI. The CDR3 DNA sequence: TGTGCCAGCTCGCCAACGGGACTAGCGGGAGACAATGAGCAGTTCTTC. Translated: CASSPTGLAGDNEQFF.

This chain joins TRBV19 and TRBJ1-3; D not certain. Germline V lookup: CDR1 LNHDA, CDR2 SQIVND (reference sequence). Trimming shortened V by 1 base and J by 0 bases, and 10 bases separated the two germline ends. The CDR3 has 16 amino acids. Here the CDR3 reads CASSIGERISGNTIYF. The CDR3 DNA reads TGTGCCAGTAGTATAGGGGAACGGATCTCTGGAAACACCATATATTTT.

The rearrangement uses TRBV30 and TRBJ2-1; D tentatively fits TRBD1 or TRBD2 (5 bases each). Germline CDR1 and CDR2: GTSNPN and SVGIG (reference sequence). The CDR3 covers 11 residues. Deletions cut 4 bases from V and 12 bases from J, with 13 bases between. Here the CDR3 DNA reads TGTGCCTGGAACCCGGGAAGGGGGCAGTTCTTC. Residues: CAWNPGRGQFF.